This is a list of T cell receptor beta chains from one sample in a study of lymphopenia after photon versus proton radiotherapy. Assay used: immunoSEQ multiplex PCR; TCRdb lists only in-frame clones, some missing. The table lists about 62,000 clones, roughly 90% of them singletons, with more than 10% in the top ten. This material consisted of peripheral blood, taken from a patient treated with proton-based radiotherapy. These receptors all stem from an elderly man with esophageal cancer. CDR3s leave out the opening cysteine and the closing phenylalanine or tryptophan. Each record gives: clone size, V gene, J gene, CDR3 protein. Rows may omit the clone size; those that give it use once, few, many or a size class.

clone_size: -
v_call: TRBV7-9
j_call: TRBJ2-7
cdr3_aa: ASSAYGVEQY

clone_size: -
v_call: TRBV30
j_call: TRBJ2-5
cdr3_aa: AWTTSVQETQY

clone_size: -
v_call: TRBV15
j_call: TRBJ2-1
cdr3_aa: ATSRDLGQGWDEQF

clone_size: -
v_call: TRBV15
j_call: TRBJ2-5
cdr3_aa: ATSPRTGSAFGTQY

clone_size: -
v_call: TRBV5-4
j_call: TRBJ2-3
cdr3_aa: ASSRRQSRGADTQY

clone_size: -
v_call: TRBV5-1
j_call: TRBJ1-1
cdr3_aa: ASSVDRVVTEAF

clone_size: -
v_call: TRBV7-2
j_call: TRBJ1-3
cdr3_aa: ASSLVGWGNTIY

clone_size: -
v_call: TRBV5-4
j_call: TRBJ2-4
cdr3_aa: ASSLQGGKNIQY

clone_size: -
v_call: TRBV7-2
j_call: TRBJ2-3
cdr3_aa: ASSLERGDTQY

clone_size: -
v_call: TRBV4-2
j_call: TRBJ2-7
cdr3_aa: ASSQGSYTYEQY

clone_size: -
v_call: TRBV9
j_call: TRBJ2-3
cdr3_aa: ASSVLGAADTQY

clone_size: -
v_call: TRBV15
j_call: TRBJ2-2
cdr3_aa: ATSRDIGAENTGELF

clone_size: -
v_call: TRBV14
j_call: TRBJ2-7
cdr3_aa: ASSHLHYEQY

clone_size: -
v_call: TRBV27
j_call: TRBJ2-7
cdr3_aa: ASARQALYEQY

clone_size: -
v_call: TRBV14
j_call: TRBJ1-3
cdr3_aa: ASSLQGRRNTIY

clone_size: -
v_call: TRBV7-9
j_call: TRBJ1-2
cdr3_aa: ASSSRTEYYGYT

clone_size: -
v_call: TRBV7-8
j_call: TRBJ1-1
cdr3_aa: ASSLAGTANTEAF

clone_size: once
v_call: TRBV6-5
j_call: TRBJ2-7
cdr3_aa: ASSYGLAGNEQY

clone_size: -
v_call: TRBV18
j_call: TRBJ1-2
cdr3_aa: ASSPDAGLGYGYT

clone_size: -
v_call: TRBV20-1
j_call: TRBJ1-1
cdr3_aa: SARIIKGAF

clone_size: -
v_call: TRBV19
j_call: TRBJ1-2
cdr3_aa: ASRMAVDYGYT

clone_size: -
v_call: TRBV2
j_call: TRBJ2-7
cdr3_aa: ASSEPFASEQY

clone_size: few
v_call: TRBV27
j_call: TRBJ1-5
cdr3_aa: ASSNGGRNQPQH

clone_size: -
v_call: TRBV16
j_call: TRBJ1-2
cdr3_aa: ASSQFSGADRANYGYT

clone_size: -
v_call: TRBV29-1
j_call: TRBJ1-2
cdr3_aa: SVESRGVNYGYT

clone_size: -
v_call: TRBV4-3
j_call: TRBJ1-2
cdr3_aa: ASSQEGTVDYGYT

clone_size: -
v_call: TRBV5-4
j_call: TRBJ2-7
cdr3_aa: ASSLLEVAGEQY

clone_size: -
v_call: TRBV6-5
j_call: TRBJ2-5
cdr3_aa: ASSKLPGLGETQY

clone_size: -
v_call: TRBV30
j_call: TRBJ1-5
cdr3_aa: AWSDTSNQPQH

clone_size: -
v_call: TRBV30
j_call: TRBJ1-2
cdr3_aa: ACKGQSNYGYT

clone_size: once
v_call: TRBV2
j_call: TRBJ1-5
cdr3_aa: ASSVTRDSNQPQH

clone_size: -
v_call: TRBV29-1
j_call: TRBJ2-1
cdr3_aa: SVDGGTSGRPGDEQF

clone_size: -
v_call: TRBV6-5
j_call: TRBJ2-7
cdr3_aa: ASSYSIGKEQY

clone_size: -
v_call: TRBV27
j_call: TRBJ2-7
cdr3_aa: ASSSAGPGYEQY

clone_size: -
v_call: TRBV19
j_call: TRBJ2-3
cdr3_aa: ASSQGTTDTQY

clone_size: -
v_call: TRBV6-5
j_call: TRBJ1-1
cdr3_aa: ASSDRSLNTEAF

clone_size: once
v_call: TRBV7-2
j_call: TRBJ1-1
cdr3_aa: ASSLEGRNTEAF

clone_size: -
v_call: TRBV6-1
j_call: TRBJ1-6
cdr3_aa: ASIEDIYNSPLH

clone_size: -
v_call: TRBV2
j_call: TRBJ2-3
cdr3_aa: ASSGLLGLHGNTDTQY

clone_size: -
v_call: TRBV7-2
j_call: TRBJ2-3
cdr3_aa: ASSSLAGGAGGQY

clone_size: once
v_call: TRBV19
j_call: TRBJ1-5
cdr3_aa: ASSIRGQGSNQPQH

clone_size: -
v_call: TRBV18
j_call: TRBJ1-4
cdr3_aa: ASSRQGGDEKLF

clone_size: -
v_call: TRBV7-7
j_call: TRBJ2-5
cdr3_aa: ASSPDRVETQY

clone_size: -
v_call: TRBV29-1
j_call: TRBJ2-4
cdr3_aa: SAQGRDRGAKNIQY

clone_size: -
v_call: TRBV5-6
j_call: TRBJ1-1
cdr3_aa: ASSLVSPGTEAF

clone_size: -
v_call: TRBV10-3
j_call: TRBJ2-3
cdr3_aa: AISDHSGGGGTDTQY

clone_size: -
v_call: TRBV18
j_call: TRBJ1-1
cdr3_aa: ASSPYRDTEAF

clone_size: -
v_call: TRBV4-3
j_call: TRBJ2-7
cdr3_aa: ASSQALGYEQY

clone_size: -
v_call: TRBV7-2
j_call: TRBJ2-7
cdr3_aa: ASSDLKGQGGSEQY

clone_size: -
v_call: TRBV19
j_call: TRBJ1-1
cdr3_aa: ASSPLEPEGTEAF

clone_size: -
v_call: TRBV4-3
j_call: TRBJ1-2
cdr3_aa: ASSQDPGGFGYT

clone_size: once
v_call: TRBV30
j_call: TRBJ1-4
cdr3_aa: AWGNGQGIYEKLF

clone_size: -
v_call: TRBV5-5
j_call: TRBJ1-6
cdr3_aa: ASKGTTSSYNSPLH

clone_size: -
v_call: TRBV7-2
j_call: TRBJ1-5
cdr3_aa: ASSPQGGRNQPQH

clone_size: -
v_call: TRBV19
j_call: TRBJ2-5
cdr3_aa: ASTGTSGGAGETQY

clone_size: -
v_call: TRBV10-3
j_call: TRBJ1-1
cdr3_aa: AISQEPWNTEAF